One and the same sample provided the 23 T cell receptor beta chains below, sequenced in a study of blood T cell repertoires in COVID-19. The assay was immunoSEQ multiplex PCR, and TCRdb's table has in-frame clones only and misses some. This table has 200,000 to 250,000 clones, around 82% appearing once. The source material was PBMCs or T cells enriched from blood (not recorded which). The receptors shown here come from a man aged 30 to 39 with acute COVID-19.

The chain joins TRBV5-5 to TRBJ2-2; 10 positions agree with TRBD2. The CDR3 runs to 18 residues. Germline lookup yields CDR1 SGHKS and CDR2 YYEKEE (reference sequence). Unmatched junction bases numbered 9, after V lost 3 bases and J lost 1 base. The CDR3 nucleotides read TGTGCCAGCAGCTCGGACCGGGGACTAGCGCAGAACACCGGGGAGCTGTTTTTT. Encoded protein: CASSSDRGLAQNTGELFF.

V and J are TRBV7-3 and TRBJ2-1; D remains ambiguous. V lost 5 bases, J lost 3 bases, and 8 bases lay in between. Germline CDR1 and CDR2: SGHTA and FQGTGA. This CDR3 contains 13 residues. CDR3 residues: CASSEPGYNEQFF. The CDR3 nucleotides read TGTGCCAGCAGCGAGCCTGGCTACAATGAGCAGTTCTTC.

V usage is TRBV5-1 and J usage is TRBJ2-1; 11 bases are a match to TRBD1. Germline-derived CDR1 and CDR2 are SGHRS and YFSETQ. This CDR3 spans 15 amino acids. V was clipped by 1 base and J by 6 bases; unmatched bases: 3. CDR3 DNA sequence: TGCGCCAGCAGCTTGATCGGGACAGGGGGCAATGAGCAGTTCTTC. Its protein product is CASSLIGTGGNEQFF.

In its sample, this clone was seen once. The chain has TRBV19 and TRBJ1-5; 10 bases agree with TRBD1. The germline gives CDR1 LNHDA, CDR2 SQIVND (reference sequence). The CDR3 contains 16 residues. V trimming: 6 bases; J trimming: 1 base; junction bases outside the gene matches: 6. CDR3 in amino acids: CASRQRDRGSNQPQHF. CDR3 nucleotides: TGTGCCAGTAGACAAAGGGACAGGGGAAGCAATCAGCCCCAGCATTTT. Looking up the rest from reference TRBV19 and TRBJ1-5 gives the full variable domain: DGGITQSPKYLFRKEGQNVTLSCEQNLNHDAMYWYRQDPGQGLRLIYYSQIVNDFQKGDIAEGYSVSREKKESFPLTVTSAQKNPTAFYLCASRQRDRGSNQPQHFGDGTRLSIL.

The rearrangement joins TRBV11-3 to TRBJ2-7; the D gene is possibly TRBD1 (5 bases). Germline CDR1 and CDR2: SGHNT and YENEEA. V gave up 1 base and J gave up 2 bases, with 6 bases separating them. This CDR3 is built from 13 residues. The CDR3 DNA follows: TGTGCCAGCAGCTTAGGACAGCCCTACGAGCAGTACTTC. Amino acid sequence: CASSLGQPYEQYF. The full variable domain, in which reference TRBV11-3 and TRBJ2-7 provide the parts outside the CDR3, is EAGVVQSPRYKIIEKKQPVAFWCNPISGHNTLYWYLQNLGQGPELLIRYENEEAVDDSQLPKDRFSAERLKGVDSTLKIQPAELGDSAVYLCASSLGQPYEQYFGPGTRLTVT.

The chain uses TRBV11-2 and TRBJ2-2; the D gene is possibly TRBD2 (5 bases). The CDR3 length is 12 residues. The V end lost 3 bases, the J end lost 7 bases, and 6 bases lay between the germline ends. The germline V gene has CDR1 SGHAT and CDR2 FQNNGV. The CDR3 loop reads CASSFTSGELFF. DNA of the CDR3: TGTGCCAGCAGCTTCACTAGCGGGGAGCTGTTTTTT.

V is TRBV12-5 and J is TRBJ1-5; D is unresolved. Germline values: CDR1 LGHNT, CDR2 FRNRAP. The CDR3 contains 13 residues. V lost 1 base and J lost 5, with 6 bases in between. CDR3 residues: CASGLGGDQPQHF. The CDR3 nucleotides read TGTGCTAGTGGTTTGGGCGGTGATCAGCCCCAGCATTTT.

The chain joins TRBV24-1 to TRBJ1-2, with D perhaps TRBD1 (6 bases). Germline-derived CDR1 and CDR2 are KGHDR and SFDVKD. This CDR3 region has 14 residues. Trimming cost V 2 bases and J 8 bases, with 14 bases left between them. In DNA, the CDR3 is TGTGCCACCAGTGATTGGCCACAGGGTGAGGGCTACACCTTC. It encodes CATSDWPQGEGYTF.

This chain joins TRBV6-5 and TRBJ1-2; no firm D call. Germline-derived CDR1 and CDR2 are MNHEY and SVGAGI. The CDR3 spans 15 residues. V lost 2 bases, J lost 2 bases, and 12 bases lay in between. CDR3 amino acids: CASSYDSGGNYGYTF. DNA of the CDR3: TGTGCCAGCAGTTACGACTCCGGCGGGAACTATGGCTACACCTTC.

The J gene is TRBJ2-1, the V gene TRBV11-2; 10 bases are shared with TRBD2. This CDR3 contains 14 residues. Trimming took 4 bases from V and 4 from J; bases not matched to a gene: 1. Germline values: CDR1 SGHAT, CDR2 FQNNGV. CDR3 sequence: CASSWTSGYNEQFF. CDR3 bases: TGTGCCAGCAGCTGGACTAGCGGTTACAATGAGCAGTTCTTC. The full variable domain, with the rest looked up from reference TRBV11-2 and TRBJ2-1, is EAGVAQSPRYKIIEKRQSVAFWCNPISGHATLYWYQQILGQGPKLLIQFQNNGVVDDSQLPKDRFSAERLKGVDSTLKIQPAKLEDSAVYLCASSWTSGYNEQFFGPGTRLTVL.

This clone was picked up one time. V is TRBV2 and J is TRBJ2-5, with D uncertain. V was pared by 11 bases and J by 5 bases, with 12 bases between. The CDR3 runs to 11 residues. Germline V gene lookup returns CDR1 SNHLY and CDR2 FYNNEI. In DNA form, the CDR3 reads TGTGCCGCCATTAGAAAGGAGACCCAGTACTTC. Amino acids: CAAIRKETQYF.

Here the CDR3 DNA reads TGTGCCAGCAGCAAGGCAGGGAACACTGAAGCTTTCTTT. As protein: CASSKAGNTEAFF. The chain recombines TRBV21-1 with TRBJ1-1; the D call TRBD1 from the table was never checked on the DNA. TRBV21-1 is flagged as a pseudogene. The CDR3 covers 13 residues.

The V gene is TRBV10-2, the J gene TRBJ2-5; tentative D call: TRBD2 (6 bases). This CDR3 is 11 amino acids long. The ends were cut back, 8 bases at V and 5 bases at J, with 9 bases in the middle. Germline V gene sequence: CDR1 WSHSY, CDR2 SAAADI. CDR3 DNA sequence: TGCGCCAGCGGGGGGTTGGAGACCCAGTACTTC. This translates into CASGGLETQYF.

The chain employs TRBV12-5 and TRBJ2-3, with TRBD2 matching over 11 bases. The V gene's germline CDR1 is LGHNT and CDR2 FRNRAP. The CDR3 contains 15 residues. The junction had 9 bases not matched to a gene; V was cut back by 5 bases and J by 8 bases. CDR3 DNA sequence: TGTGCTAGTGGTACTAGCGGGGGAAGTTCTAGTACGCAGTATTTT. This gives the protein CASGTSGGSSSTQYF.

This chain joins TRBV9 and TRBJ1-6; D not resolved. The germline V gene has CDR1 SGDLS and CDR2 YYNGEE. V lost 7 bases to trimming and J lost 7 bases, with 9 bases between them. The CDR3 is 12 amino acids. The CDR3 sequence is CASGGLNSPLHF. The CDR3 region has the DNA TGTGCCAGCGGAGGGCTAAATTCACCCCTCCACTTT.

The J gene is TRBJ2-7, the V gene TRBV5-1; 12 bases fit TRBD2. V was pared by 3 bases and J by 4 bases, with 5 bases of the junction left unmatched. Germline CDR1 reads SGHRS; CDR2 reads YFSETQ. The CDR3 covers 15 residues. CDR3 bases: TGCGCCAGCAGCTCCGGACTAGCGGGGAATTACGAGCAGTACTTC. This gives the protein CASSSGLAGNYEQYF.

This chain joins TRBV2 and TRBJ1-2; 7 nucleotides agree with TRBD1. V dropped 10 bases and J dropped 1; count of bases not matched to a gene: 9. This CDR3 has 14 amino acids. Per germline, CDR1 SNHLY and CDR2 FYNNEI. CDR3 protein: CATAGQTFNYGYTF. Written as DNA, the CDR3 is TGTGCCACTGCGGGACAGACCTTTAACTATGGCTACACCTTC.

The rearrangement uses TRBV9 and TRBJ1-6; perhaps TRBD1 as D (6 bases). CDR3 size: 14 residues. The V end lost 3 bases, the J end lost 6 bases, and 10 bases lay between the germline ends. The germline V gene encodes CDR1 SGDLS and CDR2 YYNGEE. CDR3 loop: CASSDGRGNSPLHF. CDR3 in DNA: TGTGCCAGCAGCGATGGCAGGGGTAATTCACCCCTCCACTTT.

CDR3 nucleotide sequence: TGCGCCAGCAGCCAAGATTACGGGACTGAAGCTTTCTTT. This gives the protein CASSQDYGTEAFF. The J gene is TRBJ1-1, the V gene TRBV4-1, with D unclear. Germline V gene sequence: CDR1 MGHRA, CDR2 YSYEKL. The CDR3 sequence is 13 residues long. V was clipped by 0 bases and J by 5 bases, with 7 bases between them.

This chain joins TRBV6-5 and TRBJ2-7; D perhaps matches TRBD2 (6 bases). The CDR3 sequence is 15 residues long. V lost 7 bases and J 0 bases, leaving 16 bases between the germline ends. Germline values: CDR1 MNHEY, CDR2 SVGAGI. CDR3 nucleotide sequence: TGTGCCAGCACCCCGGGTGTTAGCGGCTCCTACGAGCAGTACTTC. It codes for CASTPGVSGSYEQYF.

The CDR3 DNA reads TGTGCCAGCAGCTTCGGGGGGGTGAGCACAGATACGCAGTATTTT. This codes for CASSFGGVSTDTQYF. The chain is built from TRBV7-2 and TRBJ2-3; TRBD2 agrees at 8 bases. The CDR3 loop spans 15 amino acids. CDR1 is SGHTA, CDR2 FQGNSA, per germline. Trimming removed 3 bases from V and 0 bases from J; junction bases left unmatched: 2.

CDR3 sequence: CASSADRDSGANVLTF. In DNA form, the CDR3 reads TGTGCCAGCAGCGCGGACAGGGACTCTGGGGCCAACGTCCTGACTTTC. The chain carries TRBV2 and TRBJ2-6, with 8 bases lining up with TRBD1. This CDR3 comprises 16 residues. J was trimmed by 0 bases and V by 6 bases; bases with no gene match: 4. Germline V gene lookup returns CDR1 SNHLY and CDR2 FYNNEI.

J is TRBJ2-7 and V is TRBV24-1; TRBD2 is a possible D gene (5 bases). Germline V gives CDR1 KGHDR, CDR2 SFDVKD. This CDR3 spans 15 amino acids. The ends were cut back, 4 bases at V and 2 bases at J, with 14 bases in the middle. The CDR3, as DNA: TGTGCCACCAGTGACCCGAAGCAGAGGGCCTACGAGCAGTACTTC. Its protein product is CATSDPKQRAYEQYF.